This TCR beta chain is drawn from a study of blood T cell repertoires in COVID-19. Whole-study context: Specimens from acute and convalescent COVID-19 originated in the United States, Italy and Spain. The cDNA or gDNA used as material had been derived from T cells, B-cell-depleted T cells, or PBMCs.

The germline gives CDR1 MNHEY, CDR2 SVGAGI. V was trimmed by 6 bases and J by 0 bases, leaving 11 bases between them. This CDR3 is built from 14 residues. Under the authors' procedure: Amplification with reference gene primers provided the estimates of nucleated cell counts. Sequencing used immunoSEQ multiplex PCR; TCRdb keeps in-frame clones, though not all of them. V, J and clone size are taken as reported in that table, and D and trimming were inferred from the DNA itself. The sample records about 160,000 clones, 70% to 90% being singletons. J is TRBJ1-1 and V is TRBV6-5; no clear D. This receptor was obtained from a man aged 40-55 years with acute or convalescent COVID-19. The source material was peripheral blood. The CDR3 region is CASRVEAMNTEAFF. The CDR3 DNA reads as TGTGCCAGCAGGGTGGAGGCGATGAACACTGAAGCTTTCTTT.